The rows below give T cell receptor beta chains drawn from one sample of a study of human T cells and chemical hapten exposure. TCRdb re-called the RACE reads through MiXCR, storing one row per CDR3 protein. Altogether under 100,000 distinct CDR3 sequences are present, roughly 10% being singletons, with the ten largest covering 2% to 2.5%. Sample: whole blood, taken in connection with sensitization to the hapten diphenylcyclopropenone (DPC). The receptors derive from a woman in her 30s with alopecia areata. Some clones in this sample may be carry-over from other donors' samples. The CDR3 runs from the conserved cysteine through the conserved F or W. Each record gives: CDR3 protein, CDR3 DNA, clone size, D gene, CDR3 length, V gene, J gene. D genes are given only for firm matches. For some rows the clone size is stated as once, few or many, or as a class when expanded; others skip it.

CDR3: CASSLGVVRQETQYF; DNA: TGCGCCAGCAGCTTGGGGGTGGTCAGGCAAGAGACCCAGTACTTC; size: NA; D: NA; length: 15; V: TRBV5-1; J: TRBJ2-5
CDR3: CASSIYRGQETQYF; DNA: TGCGCCAGCAGCATATACAGGGGGCAGGAGACCCAGTACTTC; size: many; D: TRBD1; length: 14; V: TRBV5-1; J: TRBJ2-5
CDR3: CSAKAVGQPQHF; DNA: TGCAGTGCTAAGGCTGTAGGCCAGCCCCAGCATTTT; size: many; D: NA; length: 12; V: TRBV20-1; J: TRBJ1-5
CDR3: CASQVSSYEQYF; DNA: TGTGCCAGCCAGGTTTCCTCCTACGAGCAGTACTTC; size: once; D: NA; length: 12; V: TRBV28; J: TRBJ2-7
CDR3: CASSQGQFFGYGYTF; DNA: TGCGCCAGCAGCCAGGGACAGTTCTTTGGCTATGGCTACACCTTC; size: NA; D: TRBD1; length: 15; V: TRBV4-3; J: TRBJ1-2
CDR3: CASSLVNEKLFF; DNA: TGTGCCAGCAGCTTGGTTAATGAAAAACTGTTTTTT; size: many; D: NA; length: 12; V: TRBV5-6; J: TRBJ1-4
CDR3: CASSLIGQGRSEQYF; DNA: TGCGCCAGCAGCTTGATAGGACAGGGGAGGTCCGAGCAGTACTTC; size: NA; D: TRBD1; length: 15; V: TRBV5-1; J: TRBJ2-7
CDR3: CASSRASIRVGTEAFF; DNA: TGTGCCAGCAGCCGAGCTTCGATCAGGGTTGGCACTGAAGCTTTCTTT; size: many; D: NA; length: 16; V: TRBV11-3; J: TRBJ1-1
CDR3: CASGRTVGSYGYTF; DNA: TGTGCCAGCGGGAGGACAGTGGGGAGCTATGGCTACACCTTC; size: NA; D: NA; length: 14; V: TRBV28; J: TRBJ1-2
CDR3: CASSQDPTSYQHF; DNA: TGTGCCAGCAGCCAAGATCCCACTTCGTACCAGCATTTT; size: many; D: NA; length: 13; V: TRBV4-2; J: TRBJ1-5
CDR3: CASTPIPGRGEQYF; DNA: TGTGCCAGCACCCCCATACCAGGGCGGGGAGAGCAGTACTTC; size: many; D: NA; length: 14; V: TRBV11-2; J: TRBJ2-7
CDR3: CSVPKNTEAFF; DNA: TGCAGCGTTCCCAAGAACACTGAAGCTTTCTTT; size: NA; D: NA; length: 11; V: TRBV29-1; J: TRBJ1-1
CDR3: CASSQFQTGSTDTQYF; DNA: TGTGCCAGCAGCCAATTCCAGACAGGAAGCACAGATACGCAGTATTTT; size: many; D: NA; length: 16; V: TRBV3-1; J: TRBJ2-3
CDR3: CASAGGATNEQFF; DNA: TGTGCCAGCGCGGGAGGGGCGACAAATGAGCAGTTCTTC; size: many; D: TRBD2; length: 13; V: TRBV6-2/TRBV6-3; J: TRBJ2-1
CDR3: CASSPRLGGEWEQFF; DNA: TGTGCCAGCAGCCCCAGACTAGGGGGAGAATGGGAGCAGTTCTTC; size: many; D: NA; length: 15; V: TRBV7-2; J: TRBJ2-1
CDR3: CSARMRQGKGQPQHF; DNA: TGCAGTGCTAGGATGCGACAGGGAAAGGGTCAGCCCCAGCATTTT; size: few; D: TRBD1; length: 15; V: TRBV20-1; J: TRBJ1-5
CDR3: CASSLPGLYGYTF; DNA: TGTGCCAGCAGTTTACCAGGACTCTATGGCTACACCTTC; size: NA; D: NA; length: 13; V: TRBV27; J: TRBJ1-2
CDR3: CASSPWTSGSNEQFF; DNA: TGTGCCAGCAGCCCCTGGACTAGCGGGAGCAATGAGCAGTTCTTC; size: many; D: TRBD2; length: 15; V: TRBV7-8; J: TRBJ2-1
CDR3: CASSLGPAGVTGELFF; DNA: TGCGCCAGCAGCTTGGGTCCGGCTGGGGTCACCGGGGAGCTGTTTTTT; size: many; D: NA; length: 16; V: TRBV5-1; J: TRBJ2-2
CDR3: CSAGGWALNTEAFF; DNA: TGCAGTGCCGGAGGGTGGGCCTTGAACACTGAAGCTTTCTTT; size: NA; D: NA; length: 14; V: TRBV20-1; J: TRBJ1-1
CDR3: CASSFPGLESFF; DNA: TGTGCCAGCAGTTTCCCGGGATTGGAATCTTTCTTC; size: many; D: NA; length: 12; V: TRBV6-2/TRBV6-3; J: TRBJ2-1
CDR3: CAIRAGGNQPQHF; DNA: TGTGCCATCAGAGCAGGGGGCAATCAGCCCCAGCATTTT; size: many; D: NA; length: 13; V: TRBV10-3; J: TRBJ1-5
CDR3: CASSPRQYYEQYF; DNA: TGTGCCAGCTCACCCAGGCAGTACTACGAGCAGTACTTC; size: many; D: NA; length: 13; V: TRBV18; J: TRBJ2-7
CDR3: CASSLVRGHYEQYF; DNA: TGTGCCAGCAGCTTAGTCCGGGGACACTACGAGCAGTACTTC; size: many; D: NA; length: 14; V: TRBV11-2; J: TRBJ2-7
CDR3: CASSSLTGHQHF; DNA: TGTGCCAGCAGCTCACTGACCGGTCACCAGCATTTT; size: many; D: NA; length: 12; V: TRBV7-8; J: TRBJ1-5
CDR3: CASSLERTTNEKLFF; DNA: TGCGCCAGCAGCTTGGAGCGGACAACTAATGAAAAACTGTTTTTT; size: few; D: NA; length: 15; V: TRBV5-1; J: TRBJ1-4
CDR3: CASGPGQGSYNEQFF; DNA: TGTGCTAGTGGCCCCGGACAGGGGTCTTACAATGAGCAGTTCTTC; size: many; D: TRBD1; length: 15; V: TRBV12-5; J: TRBJ2-1
CDR3: CASSRQGQGTYEQYF; DNA: TGTGCCAGCAGTAGGCAGGGACAGGGCACCTACGAGCAGTACTTC; size: many; D: TRBD1; length: 15; V: TRBV9; J: TRBJ2-7
CDR3: CASSRLFVDSINHEKLFF; DNA: TGTGCCAGCAGTCGATTATTTGTCGACAGCATAAACCATGAAAAACTGTTTTTT; size: many; D: NA; length: 18; V: TRBV27; J: TRBJ1-4
CDR3: CASSIPPRGEQYF; DNA: TGTGCCAGTAGTATTCCCCCACGGGGCGAGCAGTACTTC; size: many; D: NA; length: 13; V: TRBV19; J: TRBJ2-7
CDR3: CASSGMTAYEQYF; DNA: TGTGCCAGTAGTGGGATGACTGCTTACGAGCAGTACTTC; size: many; D: NA; length: 13; V: TRBV19; J: TRBJ2-7
CDR3: CASSRDAAFSGYTDTQYF; DNA: TGTGCCAGCAGCCGAGATGCCGCCTTTAGCGGCTACACAGATACGCAGTATTTT; size: few; D: NA; length: 18; V: TRBV7-2; J: TRBJ2-3
CDR3: CASISTVNTEAFF; DNA: TGTGCCAGCATATCTACAGTGAACACTGAAGCTTTCTTT; size: few; D: NA; length: 13; V: TRBV28; J: TRBJ1-1
CDR3: CASSIPGTNTGELFF; DNA: TGTGCCAGTAGTATACCCGGGACAAACACCGGGGAGCTGTTTTTT; size: NA; D: NA; length: 15; V: TRBV19; J: TRBJ2-2
CDR3: CASSPTGHEQFF; DNA: TGTGCCAGCTCACCCACGGGACATGAGCAGTTCTTC; size: many; D: NA; length: 12; V: TRBV18; J: TRBJ2-1
CDR3: CASTRFVGDTQYF; DNA: TGTGCCAGTACGCGATTTGTCGGGGATACGCAGTATTTT; size: many; D: NA; length: 13; V: TRBV19; J: TRBJ2-3
CDR3: CVSGTGMNTEAFF; DNA: TGTGTCTCGGGGACTGGGATGAACACTGAAGCTTTCTTT; size: NA; D: NA; length: 13; V: TRBV7-3; J: TRBJ1-1
CDR3: CAQNTGGNGELFF; DNA: TGTGCCCAAAATACAGGGGGCAACGGGGAGCTGTTTTTT; size: few; D: TRBD1; length: 13; V: TRBV30; J: TRBJ2-2
CDR3: CASSPGSWDEQFF; DNA: TGTGCCAGCAGCCCGGGGTCCTGGGATGAGCAGTTCTTC; size: many; D: NA; length: 13; V: TRBV7-9; J: TRBJ2-1
CDR3: CASSLIPNRNNYGYTF; DNA: TGTGCCAGCAGCTTAATACCCAACAGAAATAACTATGGCTACACCTTC; size: few; D: NA; length: 16; V: TRBV7-8; J: TRBJ1-2
CDR3: CASSLANEQFF; DNA: TGTGCCAGCAGCTTAGCTAATGAGCAGTTCTTC; size: few; D: NA; length: 11; V: TRBV7-9; J: TRBJ2-1
CDR3: CSARDPRGAGMSPLHF; DNA: TGCAGTGCTAGAGATCCCCGGGGAGCTGGGATGTCACCCCTCCACTTT; size: many; D: NA; length: 16; V: TRBV20-1; J: TRBJ1-6
CDR3: CSVDARGYYGYTF; DNA: TGCAGCGTTGACGCCAGGGGCTACTATGGCTACACCTTC; size: many; D: NA; length: 13; V: TRBV29-1; J: TRBJ1-2
CDR3: CASRPGTGANQPQHF; DNA: TGTGCCAGCAGGCCCGGGACAGGGGCTAATCAGCCCCAGCATTTT; size: few; D: TRBD1; length: 15; V: TRBV12-3/TRBV12-4; J: TRBJ1-5
CDR3: CSARGTGDYEQYF; DNA: TGCAGCGCTAGAGGGACAGGAGATTACGAGCAGTACTTC; size: many; D: TRBD1; length: 13; V: TRBV29-1; J: TRBJ2-7
CDR3: CASSPQQLLWVDSPLHF; DNA: TGTGCCAGCTCACCACAACAGCTTTTGTGGGTGGATTCACCCCTCCACTTT; size: many; D: NA; length: 17; V: TRBV18; J: TRBJ1-6
CDR3: CASSEHTSGRLGEQFF; DNA: TGTGCCAGCAGTGAACACACTAGCGGGAGGCTGGGTGAGCAGTTCTTC; size: many; D: TRBD2; length: 16; V: TRBV6-1; J: TRBJ2-1